These T cell receptor beta chains were read from a single sample in a study of blood T cell repertoires in COVID-19. Repertoires were generated with immunoSEQ multiplex PCR, while TCRdb's copy carries only in-frame clones and drops some. The data contain 200,000 to 250,000 clones, around 83% of them singletons. Input material: peripheral blood. The receptor source for this set is a woman at least 80 years old with COVID-19, enrolled during active disease. CDR3s include the opening cysteine and the closing phenylalanine or tryptophan. D genes are given only for firm matches. Clone size is stated in some rows and not others, as once, few, many or a class when expanded.

size	V	D	J	DNA	CDR3
NA	TRBV3-1/TRBV3-2	NA	TRBJ1-5	TGTGCCAGCAGCCAGGGGGCTTATAGCAATCAGCCCCAGCATTTT	CASSQGAYSNQPQHF
NA	TRBV5-4	TRBD2	TRBJ2-1	TGTGCCAGCAGCCGGAAAAGTAGCGGGGGGTCACATGAGCAGTTCTTC	CASSRKSSGGSHEQFF
NA	TRBV30	TRBD1	TRBJ2-2	TGTGCCAGCCGGACAGGGAACACCGGGGAGCTGTTTTTT	CASRTGNTGELFF
few	TRBV24-1	NA	TRBJ2-1	TGTGCCACCAGTGATTTTCTTGGCACAGCGCAGTTCTTC	CATSDFLGTAQFF
NA	TRBV24-1	NA	TRBJ2-3	TGTGCCACCAGTGATTTTGGCCAGGGGAGCACAGATACGCAGTATTTT	CATSDFGQGSTDTQYF
NA	TRBV6-6	TRBD2	TRBJ2-7	TGTGCCAGCAGGGAGACTAGCGAAAGGCCCTTCTACGAGCAGTACTTC	CASRETSERPFYEQYF
NA	TRBV4-1	NA	TRBJ2-5	TGCGCCAGCAGTCCCCCCGAAACAGGTAGAAAGGAGACCCAGTACTTC	CASSPPETGRKETQYF
NA	TRBV5-1	TRBD1	TRBJ2-3	TGCGCCAGCAGGCTTGACAGGGGGCTCGGTACGCAGTATTTT	CASRLDRGLGTQYF
NA	TRBV30	TRBD1	TRBJ1-5	TGTGCCTGGAGTGTGACCACAGGGGCCCAGCCCCAGCATTTT	CAWSVTTGAQPQHF
NA	TRBV9	NA	TRBJ2-1	TGTGCCAGCAGCGTAGAGGGCGGGACGGGTGAGCAGTTCTTC	CASSVEGGTGEQFF
NA	TRBV5-1	TRBD1	TRBJ2-7	TGCGCCAGCAGCTTGGGAGTGGACAGGGTCTACGAGCAGTACTTC	CASSLGVDRVYEQYF
NA	TRBV18	NA	TRBJ2-5	TGTGCCAGCGGACAGTTCCAAGAGACCCAGTACTTC	CASGQFQETQYF
NA	TRBV19	NA	TRBJ1-1	TGTGCCAGTAGTTGGGACTGGCGAGCTGAAGCTTTCTTT	CASSWDWRAEAFF
NA	TRBV5-1	NA	TRBJ1-2	TGCGCCAGCAGCTTGGCACAGTCCTATGGCTACACCTTC	CASSLAQSYGYTF
few	TRBV10-3	NA	TRBJ2-5	TGTGCCATCAGTGGGGACAACCAAGAGACCCAGTACTTC	CAISGDNQETQYF
NA	TRBV3-1/TRBV3-2	NA	TRBJ1-2	TGTGCCAGCAGCAGCGGCCCGTCGAGTCACACCTTC	CASSSGPSSHTF
NA	TRBV24-1	NA	TRBJ1-2	TGTGCCTCGTCAAAGGGGAGGTCCGGAGGCTACACCTTC	CASSKGRSGGYTF
once	TRBV18	NA	TRBJ2-3	TGTGCCAGCTCACTCTCGGGTGGTAGTCCCACAGATACGCAGTATTTT	CASSLSGGSPTDTQYF
once	TRBV5-1	NA	TRBJ1-1	TGCGCCAGCAGCTTAGGACTGACCACTGAAGCTTTCTTT	CASSLGLTTEAFF
NA	TRBV5-6	TRBD1	TRBJ1-3	TGTGCCAGCATCCGGACAGGGCTGGAAAACACCATATATTTT	CASIRTGLENTIYF
NA	TRBV29-1	NA	TRBJ1-1	TGCAGCGTTGAGCAGCGTGCGAACACTGAAGCTTTCTTT	CSVEQRANTEAFF
many	TRBV28	NA	TRBJ1-3	TGTGCCAGCAGTTCCCCCTACGGGGTTGGAAACACCATATATTTT	CASSSPYGVGNTIYF
NA	TRBV10-3	NA	TRBJ1-2	TGTGCCATCAGTGAAACCGGACAGAACTATGGCTACACCTTC	CAISETGQNYGYTF
NA	TRBV6-1	TRBD1	TRBJ2-7	TGTGCCAGCAGTGAAGTGGGGACAGAACACAGATACGAGCAGTACTTC	CASSEVGTEHRYEQYF
once	TRBV15	NA	TRBJ2-3	TGTGCCACCAGCAGAGGAGGGCGAGATACGCAGTATTTT	CATSRGGRDTQYF
NA	TRBV5-1	TRBD2	TRBJ2-7	TGCGCCAGCAGCTTGGCCAGCGGGGGCGGGGAGCAGTACTTC	CASSLASGGGEQYF
NA	TRBV5-4	TRBD1	TRBJ1-6	TGTGCCAGCAGCGCGGACAGGGCGGGATCACCCCTCCACTTT	CASSADRAGSPLHF
NA	TRBV5-1	NA	TRBJ2-7	TGCGCCAGCAGCTTGGTGGGACTGGCCTACGAGCAGTACTTC	CASSLVGLAYEQYF
NA	TRBV28	TRBD1	TRBJ1-5	TGTGCCAGCAGTCCTCTCGTACAGGGGTATCAGCCCCAGCATTTT	CASSPLVQGYQPQHF
NA	TRBV4-1	TRBD2	TRBJ2-5	TGCGCCAGCAGCCAACCTGGACTAGCCATGGGGGAGACCCAGTACTTC	CASSQPGLAMGETQYF
NA	TRBV27	TRBD2	TRBJ2-7	TGTGCCAGCAGTTCCCCCGGACTAGCGGGAGTCGACGAGCAGTACTTC	CASSSPGLAGVDEQYF
NA	TRBV7-8	TRBD2	TRBJ2-5	TGTGCCAGCAGCTCCTGGACTAGTGGGGAGACCCAGTACTTC	CASSSWTSGETQYF
NA	TRBV19	TRBD1	TRBJ1-5	TGTGCCAGTAGTATTGGGACAGGGGGCGTTCAGCCCCAGCATTTT	CASSIGTGGVQPQHF
NA	TRBV5-4	NA	TRBJ2-1	TGTGCCAGCAGCTGGAGGGACAGCACCAATGAGCAGTTCTTC	CASSWRDSTNEQFF
NA	TRBV7-9	TRBD1	TRBJ2-5	TGTGCCAGCAGCTTAGCGTACGTAGCCAGGGGGAGAGAGACCCAGTACTTC	CASSLAYVARGRETQYF
NA	TRBV30	TRBD1	TRBJ1-6	TGTGCCTGTGACGCAGGGGGCGCCCCCAATTCACCCCTCCACTTT	CACDAGGAPNSPLHF
NA	TRBV10-1	TRBD1	TRBJ1-5	TGCGCCAGCAGCCTTAAGACAGGGGCTAGCAATCAGCCCCAGCATTTT	CASSLKTGASNQPQHF
NA	TRBV6-5	TRBD1	TRBJ1-2	TGTGCCAGCAGAGGTGGACAGGGGATCGGCTACACCTTC	CASRGGQGIGYTF
NA	TRBV10-3	NA	TRBJ1-1	TGTGCCATCAGTGATCGGGGGTCGAACACTGAAGCTTTCTTT	CAISDRGSNTEAFF
NA	TRBV2	TRBD1	TRBJ1-4	TGTGCCAGCAGCTTCGGGACAGTGCTTGCAACTAATGAAAAACTGTTTTTT	CASSFGTVLATNEKLFF
NA	TRBV18	NA	TRBJ2-7	TGTGCCAGCTCACCTTCCCAGGGGCCGTACGAGCAGTACTTC	CASSPSQGPYEQYF
NA	TRBV12-3/TRBV12-4	NA	TRBJ1-4	TGTGCCAGCAGTTTCCCCTCGGGATCGGTGTTTTTT	CASSFPSGSVFF
NA	TRBV24-1	NA	TRBJ2-2	TGTGCCACCAGTGAAGTCGGGACCGGGGAGCTGTTTTTT	CATSEVGTGELFF
NA	TRBV27	NA	TRBJ2-7	TGTGCCAGCAGTTTAACGAGGGAAACCTACGAGCAGTACTTC	CASSLTRETYEQYF
NA	TRBV20-1	NA	TRBJ1-1	TGCAGTGCTCCCCGGGACACCGAAGCTTTCTTT	CSAPRDTEAFF